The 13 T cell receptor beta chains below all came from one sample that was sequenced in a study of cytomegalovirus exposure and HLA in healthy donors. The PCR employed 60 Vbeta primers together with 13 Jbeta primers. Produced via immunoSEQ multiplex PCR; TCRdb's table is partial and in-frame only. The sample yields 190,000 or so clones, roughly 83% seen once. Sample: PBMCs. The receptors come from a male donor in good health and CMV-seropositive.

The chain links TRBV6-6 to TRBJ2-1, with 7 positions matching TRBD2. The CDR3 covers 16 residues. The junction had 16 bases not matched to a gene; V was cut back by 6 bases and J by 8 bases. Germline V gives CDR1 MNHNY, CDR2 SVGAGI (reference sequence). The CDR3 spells CASRQYERGLRDEQFF. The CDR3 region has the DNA TGTGCCAGCAGGCAGTACGAGCGGGGACTTAGGGATGAGCAGTTCTTC.

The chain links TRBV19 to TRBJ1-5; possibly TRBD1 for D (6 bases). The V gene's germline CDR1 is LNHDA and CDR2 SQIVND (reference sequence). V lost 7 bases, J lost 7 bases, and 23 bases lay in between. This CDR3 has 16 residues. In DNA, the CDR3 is TGTGCCAGTACTAAATCTTTCTCAGGGGAAAAACAGCCCCAGCATTTT. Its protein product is CASTKSFSGEKQPQHF.

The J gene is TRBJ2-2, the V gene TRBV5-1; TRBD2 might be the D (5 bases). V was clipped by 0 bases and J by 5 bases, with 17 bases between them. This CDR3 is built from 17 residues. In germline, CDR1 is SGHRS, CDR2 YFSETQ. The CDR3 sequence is CASSLEYLSGRTGELFF. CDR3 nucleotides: TGCGCCAGCAGCTTGGAATATTTGAGCGGACGGACCGGGGAGCTGTTTTTT.

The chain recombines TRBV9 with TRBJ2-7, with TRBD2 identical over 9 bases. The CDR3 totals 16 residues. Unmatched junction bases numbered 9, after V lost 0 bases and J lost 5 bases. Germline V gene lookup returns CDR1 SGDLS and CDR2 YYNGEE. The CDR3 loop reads CASSVDGSGRRDEQYF. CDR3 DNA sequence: TGTGCCAGCAGCGTAGACGGTAGCGGGAGACGAGACGAGCAGTACTTC.

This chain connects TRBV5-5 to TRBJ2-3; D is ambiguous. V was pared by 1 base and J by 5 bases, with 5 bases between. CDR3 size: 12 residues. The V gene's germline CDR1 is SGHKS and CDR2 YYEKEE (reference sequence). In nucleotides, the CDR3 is TGTGCCAGCAGCTTGTCCGTAGATACGCAGTATTTT. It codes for CASSLSVDTQYF. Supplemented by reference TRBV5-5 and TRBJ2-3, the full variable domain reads DAGVTQSPTHLIKTRGQQVTLRCSPISGHKSVSWYQQVLGQGPQFIFQYYEKEERGRGNFPDRFSARQFPNYSSELNVNALLLGDSALYLCASSLSVDTQYFGPGTRLTVL.

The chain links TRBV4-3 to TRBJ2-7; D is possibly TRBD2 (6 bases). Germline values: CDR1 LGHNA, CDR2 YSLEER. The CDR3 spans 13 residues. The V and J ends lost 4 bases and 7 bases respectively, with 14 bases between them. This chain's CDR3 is CASSPEAGSEQYF. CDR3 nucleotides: TGCGCCAGCAGCCCCGAGGCGGGGTCGGAGCAGTACTTC.

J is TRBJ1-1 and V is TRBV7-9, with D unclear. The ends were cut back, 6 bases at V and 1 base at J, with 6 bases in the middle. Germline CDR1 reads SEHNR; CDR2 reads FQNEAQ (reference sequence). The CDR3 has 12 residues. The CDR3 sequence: CASRRENTEAFF. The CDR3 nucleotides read TGTGCCAGCAGGAGGGAGAACACTGAAGCTTTCTTT.

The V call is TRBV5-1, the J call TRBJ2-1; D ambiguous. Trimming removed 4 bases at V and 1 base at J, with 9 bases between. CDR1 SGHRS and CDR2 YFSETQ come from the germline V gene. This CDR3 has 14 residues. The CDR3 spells CASSPDNSYNEQFF. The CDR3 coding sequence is TGCGCCAGCAGCCCCGACAATTCCTACAATGAGCAGTTCTTC.

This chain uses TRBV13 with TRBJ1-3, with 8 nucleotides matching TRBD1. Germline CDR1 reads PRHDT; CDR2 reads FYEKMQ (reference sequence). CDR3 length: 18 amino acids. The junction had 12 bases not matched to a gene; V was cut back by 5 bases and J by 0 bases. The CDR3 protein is CASSLQGQARRSGNTIYF. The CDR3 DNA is TGTGCCAGCAGCCTTCAGGGACAGGCGCGGCGCTCTGGAAACACCATATATTTT. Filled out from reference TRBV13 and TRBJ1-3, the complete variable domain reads AAGVIQSPRHLIKEKRETATLKCYPIPRHDTVYWYQQGPGQDPQFLISFYEKMQSDKGSIPDRFSAQQFSDYHSELNMSSLELGDSALYFCASSLQGQARRSGNTIYFGEGSWLTVV.

DNA for the CDR3: TGTGCCAGCAGTGGGGCGGGGCTACAAGAGACCCAGTACTTC. Protein product: CASSGAGLQETQYF. The chain couples TRBV27 to TRBJ2-5; TRBD2 is a possible D gene (6 bases). Germline CDR1 MNHEY, CDR2 SMNVEV (reference sequence). The V gene lost 5 bases and the J gene lost 2 bases, with 12 bases spanning the gap. CDR3 length: 14 amino acids.

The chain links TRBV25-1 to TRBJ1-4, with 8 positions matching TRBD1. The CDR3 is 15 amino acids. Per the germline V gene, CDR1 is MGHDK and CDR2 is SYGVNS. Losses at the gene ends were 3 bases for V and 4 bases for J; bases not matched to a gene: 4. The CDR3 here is CASSDQGARNEKLFF. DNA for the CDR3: TGTGCCAGCAGTGACCAGGGGGCCCGTAATGAAAAACTGTTTTTT.

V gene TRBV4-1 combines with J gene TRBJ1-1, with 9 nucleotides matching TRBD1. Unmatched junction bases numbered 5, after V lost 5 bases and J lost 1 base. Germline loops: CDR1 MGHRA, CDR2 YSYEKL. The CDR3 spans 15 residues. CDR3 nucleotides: TGCGCCAGCAGCTATGGGACAGGGCCGAACACTGAAGCTTTCTTT. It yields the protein CASSYGTGPNTEAFF.

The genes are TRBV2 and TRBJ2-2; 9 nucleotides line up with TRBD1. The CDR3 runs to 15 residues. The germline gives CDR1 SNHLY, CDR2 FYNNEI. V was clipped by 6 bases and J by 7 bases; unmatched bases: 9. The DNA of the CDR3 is TGTGCCAGCAGACCCGGGACAGGGTATGACGGGGAGCTGTTTTTT. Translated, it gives CASRPGTGYDGELFF.